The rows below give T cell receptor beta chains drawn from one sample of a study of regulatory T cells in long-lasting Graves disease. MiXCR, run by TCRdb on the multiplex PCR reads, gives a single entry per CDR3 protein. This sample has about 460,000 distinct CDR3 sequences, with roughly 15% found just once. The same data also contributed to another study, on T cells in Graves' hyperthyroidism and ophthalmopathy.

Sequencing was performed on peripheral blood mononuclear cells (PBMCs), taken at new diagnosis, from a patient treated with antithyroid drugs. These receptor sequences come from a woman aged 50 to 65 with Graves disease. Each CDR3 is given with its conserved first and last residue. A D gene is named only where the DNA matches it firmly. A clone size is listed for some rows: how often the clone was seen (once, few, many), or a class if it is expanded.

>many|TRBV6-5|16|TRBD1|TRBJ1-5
CASSYSRTGGHQPQHF
TGTGCCAGCAGTTATAGCAGGACAGGGGGCCATCAGCCCCAGCATTTT
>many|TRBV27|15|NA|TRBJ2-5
CASSLWAGAGETQYF
TGTGCCAGCAGTTTATGGGCAGGGGCGGGAGAGACCCAGTACTTC
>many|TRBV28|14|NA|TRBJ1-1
CASSLGQGSWQAFF
TGTGCCAGCAGTTTAGGGCAGGGGTCTTGGCAAGCTTTCTTT
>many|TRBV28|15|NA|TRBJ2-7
CASSSQGEGSYEQYF
TGTGCCAGCAGTTCACAGGGGGAGGGATCCTACGAGCAGTACTTC
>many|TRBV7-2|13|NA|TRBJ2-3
CASSSSRTDTQYF
TGTGCCAGCAGCTCCAGTCGCACAGATACGCAGTATTTT
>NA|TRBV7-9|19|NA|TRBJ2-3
CASSLPKTPGREGTPEQYF
TGTGCCAGCAGCTTACCCAAAACCCCGGGTCGCGAAGGTACTCCAGAGCAGTATTTT
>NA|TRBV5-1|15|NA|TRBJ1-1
CASSLVESVGTEAFF
TGCGCCAGCAGCTTGGTGGAGTCGGTTGGCACTGAAGCTTTCTTT
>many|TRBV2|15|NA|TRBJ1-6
CASSTQGSYNSPLHF
TGTGCCAGCAGTACACAGGGTTCCTATAATTCACCCCTCCACTTT
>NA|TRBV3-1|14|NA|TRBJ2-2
CASSHGSNTGELFF
TGTGCCAGCAGCCACGGGTCGAACACCGGGGAGCTGTTTTTT
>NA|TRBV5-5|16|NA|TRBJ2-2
CASSLSGGGDTGELFF
TGTGCCAGCAGCTTGTCTGGGGGTGGGGACACCGGGGAGCTGTTTTTT
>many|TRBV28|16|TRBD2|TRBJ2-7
CASSPNSRGLRYEQYF
TGTGCCAGCAGTCCTAATTCGCGGGGGTTACGTTACGAGCAGTACTTC
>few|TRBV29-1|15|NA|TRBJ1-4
CSVRGRGGTNEKLFF
TGCAGCGTCCGAGGGCGGGGAGGAACTAATGAAAAACTGTTTTTT
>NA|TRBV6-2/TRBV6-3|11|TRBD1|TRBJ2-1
CASRSRQGGFF
TGTGCCAGCAGATCGAGACAGGGGGGGTTCTTC
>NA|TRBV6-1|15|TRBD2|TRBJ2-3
CASSLAGVPADTQYF
TGTGCCAGCAGTCTAGCGGGAGTTCCCGCCGATACGCAGTATTTT
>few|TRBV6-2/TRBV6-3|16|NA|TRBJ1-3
CASSYTGAGPGNTIYF
TGTGCCAGCAGCTACACGGGGGCTGGTCCTGGAAACACCATATATTTT
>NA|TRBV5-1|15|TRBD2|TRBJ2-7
CASSPTSGSTNEQYF
TGCGCCAGCAGCCCCACTAGCGGGAGTACAAACGAGCAGTACTTC
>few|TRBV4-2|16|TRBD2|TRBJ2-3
CASSQGTSGYTDTQYF
TGTGCCAGCAGCCAAGGGACTAGCGGATACACAGATACGCAGTATTTT
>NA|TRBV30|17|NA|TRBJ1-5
CAWSVLGQGPWVGPQHF
TGTGCCTGGAGTGTACTCGGGCAGGGGCCTTGGGTCGGACCCCAGCATTTT
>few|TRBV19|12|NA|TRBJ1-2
CASSIGDYGYTF
TGTGCCAGTAGTATTGGGGACTATGGCTACACCTTC
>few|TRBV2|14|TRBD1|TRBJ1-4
CASSGQGAIRELFF
TGTGCCAGCAGTGGACAGGGGGCGATCCGGGAACTGTTTTTT
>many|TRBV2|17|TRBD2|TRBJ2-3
CAAGSGAGGPGTDTQYF
TGTGCCGCTGGTTCTGGAGCGGGAGGGCCCGGCACAGATACGCAGTATTTT
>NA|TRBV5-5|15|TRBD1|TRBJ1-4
CASSQRTGGVEKLFF
TGTGCCAGCAGCCAAAGGACAGGGGGCGTTGAAAAACTGTTTTTT
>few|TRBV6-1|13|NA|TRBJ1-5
CASSIVYNQPQHF
TGTGCCAGCAGTATCGTCTACAATCAGCCCCAGCATTTT
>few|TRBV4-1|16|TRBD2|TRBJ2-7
CASSQDPSGLSYEQYF
TGCGCCAGCAGCCAAGACCCTAGCGGGCTGTCCTACGAGCAGTACTTC
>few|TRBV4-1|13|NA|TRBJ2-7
CASRQTGSYEQYF
TGCGCCAGCAGGCAAACCGGGAGCTACGAGCAGTACTTC